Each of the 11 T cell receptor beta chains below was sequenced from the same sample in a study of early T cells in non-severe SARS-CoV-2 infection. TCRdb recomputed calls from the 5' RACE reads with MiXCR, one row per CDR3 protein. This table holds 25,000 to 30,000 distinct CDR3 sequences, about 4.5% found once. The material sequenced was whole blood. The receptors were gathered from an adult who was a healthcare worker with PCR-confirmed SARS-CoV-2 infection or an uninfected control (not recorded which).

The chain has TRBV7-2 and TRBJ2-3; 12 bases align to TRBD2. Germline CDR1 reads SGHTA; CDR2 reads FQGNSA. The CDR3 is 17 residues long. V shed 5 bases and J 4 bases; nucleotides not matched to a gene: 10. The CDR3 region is CASSGSSGGAPSDTQYF. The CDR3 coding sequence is TGTGCCAGCAGCGGTTCTAGCGGGGGGGCTCCATCAGATACGCAGTATTTT. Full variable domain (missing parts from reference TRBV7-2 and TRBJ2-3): GAGVSQSPSNKVTEKGKDVELRCDPISGHTALYWYRQSLGQGLEFLIYFQGNSAPDKSGLPSDRFSAERTGGSVSTLTIQRTQQEDSAVYLCASSGSSGGAPSDTQYFGPGTRLTVL.

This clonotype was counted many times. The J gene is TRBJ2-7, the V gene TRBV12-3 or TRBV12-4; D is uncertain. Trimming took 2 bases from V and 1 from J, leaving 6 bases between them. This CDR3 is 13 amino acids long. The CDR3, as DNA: TGTGCCAGCAGTTTAACCGCTTCCTACGAGCAGTACTTC. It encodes CASSLTASYEQYF.

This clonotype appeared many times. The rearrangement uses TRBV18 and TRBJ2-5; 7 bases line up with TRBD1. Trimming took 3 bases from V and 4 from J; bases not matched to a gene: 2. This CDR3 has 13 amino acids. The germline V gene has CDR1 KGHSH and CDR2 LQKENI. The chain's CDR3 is CASSPGQTETQYF. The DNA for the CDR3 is TGTGCCAGCTCACCGGGACAGACAGAGACCCAGTACTTC.

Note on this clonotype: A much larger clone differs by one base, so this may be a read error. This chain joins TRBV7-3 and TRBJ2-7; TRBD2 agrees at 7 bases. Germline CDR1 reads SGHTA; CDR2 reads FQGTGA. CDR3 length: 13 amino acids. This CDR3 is CANSLGTTSEQYF. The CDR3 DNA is TGTGCCAACAGCCTCGGGACTACTTCCGAGCAGTACTTC.

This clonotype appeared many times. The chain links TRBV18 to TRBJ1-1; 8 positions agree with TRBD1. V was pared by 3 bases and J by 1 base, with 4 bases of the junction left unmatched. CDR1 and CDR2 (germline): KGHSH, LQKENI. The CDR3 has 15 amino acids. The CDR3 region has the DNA TGTGCCAGCTCACCGACAGGGGTGGCGAACACTGAAGCTTTCTTT. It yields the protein CASSPTGVANTEAFF.

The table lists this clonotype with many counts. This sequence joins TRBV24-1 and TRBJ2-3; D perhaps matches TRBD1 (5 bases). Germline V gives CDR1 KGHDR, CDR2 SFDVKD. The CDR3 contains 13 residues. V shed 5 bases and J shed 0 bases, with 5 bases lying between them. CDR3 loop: CATSGQSTDTQYF. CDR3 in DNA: TGTGCCACCAGTGGACAGAGCACAGATACGCAGTATTTT.

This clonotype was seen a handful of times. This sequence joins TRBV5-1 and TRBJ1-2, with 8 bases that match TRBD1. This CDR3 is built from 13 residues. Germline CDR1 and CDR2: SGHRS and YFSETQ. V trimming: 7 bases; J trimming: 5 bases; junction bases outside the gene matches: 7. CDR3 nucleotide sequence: TGCGCCAGCGCTGGACAGGGTGATTATGGCTACACCTTC. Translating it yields CASAGQGDYGYTF.

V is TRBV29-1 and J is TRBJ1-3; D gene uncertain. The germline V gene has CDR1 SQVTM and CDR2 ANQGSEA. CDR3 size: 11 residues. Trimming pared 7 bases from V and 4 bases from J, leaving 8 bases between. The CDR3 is CSAEEGNTIYF. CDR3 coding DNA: TGCAGCGCCGAGGAGGGAAACACCATATATTTT.

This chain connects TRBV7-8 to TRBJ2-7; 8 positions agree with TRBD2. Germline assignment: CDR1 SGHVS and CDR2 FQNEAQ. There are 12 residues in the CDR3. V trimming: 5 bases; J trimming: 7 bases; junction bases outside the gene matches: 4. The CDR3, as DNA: TGTGCCAGCAGCGTTAGCGGGGCAGAGCAGTACTTC. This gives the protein CASSVSGAEQYF.

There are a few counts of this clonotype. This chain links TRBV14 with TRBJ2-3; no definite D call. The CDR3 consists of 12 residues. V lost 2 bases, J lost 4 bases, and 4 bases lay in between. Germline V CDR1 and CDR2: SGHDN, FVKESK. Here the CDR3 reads CASSQRADTQYF. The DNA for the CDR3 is TGTGCCAGCAGCCAACGCGCAGATACGCAGTATTTT.

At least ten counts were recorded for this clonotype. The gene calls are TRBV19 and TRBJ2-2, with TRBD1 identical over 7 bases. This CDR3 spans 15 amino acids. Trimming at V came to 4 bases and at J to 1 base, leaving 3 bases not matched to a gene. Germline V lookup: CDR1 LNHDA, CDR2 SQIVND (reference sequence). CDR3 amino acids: CASSTRTGNTGELFF. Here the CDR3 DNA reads TGTGCCAGTAGTACGCGGACAGGGAACACCGGGGAGCTGTTTTTT.